This TCR beta chain was recorded in a study of tumor-infiltrating lymphocytes in localized non-small cell lung cancer. Study summary: Patients included smokers and never-smokers with various histologies, some sampled after neoadjuvant chemotherapy. Findings and limits, study-wide: IM1 and IM2 tumors showed no difference in T-cell fraction. Different pieces of the same tissue were used for each assay.

Sequencing used immunoSEQ multiplex PCR; TCRdb keeps in-frame clones, though not all of them. The repertoire holds tens of thousands of clones, around 73% seen once, with 6% to 6.5% in the top ten. This CDR3 contains 18 residues. Looked up from germline, CDR1 is SGHDT and CDR2 is YYEEEE. V trimming: 1 base; J trimming: 4 bases; junction bases outside the gene matches: 16. Concerning this clone: Antigen: not known.

The chain couples TRBV5-6 to TRBJ1-1; 7 nucleotides agree with TRBD1. The specimen was lung tumor tissue. This receptor was obtained from a human donor with non-small cell lung cancer. The CDR3 here is CASSLLNWQGGGSTEAFF. The DNA of the CDR3 is TGTGCCAGCAGCTTGTTGAATTGGCAGGGGGGTGGGAGCACTGAAGCTTTCTTT.